One sample yielded the 3 T cell receptor beta chains listed below, sequenced in a study of T cell repertoires in ileal Crohn's disease. The table came from immunoSEQ multiplex PCR; TCRdb's copy has only in-frame clones and leaves some out. This table has some 16,000 clones, roughly 80% appearing once. The sample taken for sequencing was ileal tissue. The receptors come from an adult with Crohn's disease.

This chain connects TRBV9 to TRBJ2-3; D may be TRBD2 (7 bases). V lost 0 bases and J lost 1, with 12 bases in between. The CDR3 loop spans 16 amino acids. From germline, CDR1 is SGDLS and CDR2 YYNGEE. For the CDR3, the DNA is TGTGCCAGCAGCGTAGAGGGGGGGCATCGCACAGATACGCAGTATTTT. This codes for CASSVEGGHRTDTQYF.

This clone was counted a single time. The chain uses TRBV9 and TRBJ1-5, with D unresolved. Germline V gives CDR1 SGDLS, CDR2 YYNGEE. This CDR3 is 14 amino acids long. The ends were cut back, 8 bases at V and 0 bases at J, with 12 bases in the middle. The CDR3 coding sequence is TGTGCCAGTGGACGGGAACCTAGCAATCAGCCCCAGCATTTT. As protein: CASGREPSNQPQHF.

J is TRBJ2-3 and V is TRBV5-4, with 12 positions matching TRBD2. The CDR3 length is 17 residues. J lost 1 base, V lost 4 bases, and 7 bases had no gene match. Germline-derived CDR1 and CDR2 are SGHNT and YYREEE (reference sequence). CDR3 region: CASSLKLAGGRTDTQYF. DNA for the CDR3: TGTGCCAGCAGCCTAAAACTAGCGGGGGGCCGCACAGATACGCAGTATTTT.